The 10 T cell receptor beta chains given below trace back to one sample, sequenced in a study of CD4 and CD8 cells across lung adenocarcinoma regions. TCRdb re-analysed the PCR reads in MiXCR, keeping a single row per CDR3 protein. The sample holds 10,000 to 15,000 distinct CDR3 sequences, about 50% seen once. What was sequenced was CD8+ T cells from the center of a lung tumor. The receptors stem from a female donor with lung adenocarcinoma. The CD4 and CD8 labels of this study may be unreliable.

This clonotype was detected once. The chain is built from TRBV7-2 and TRBJ2-3, with no clear D. Deletions cut 1 base from V and 1 base from J, with 9 bases between. Germline CDR1 and CDR2: SGHTA and FQGNSA. The CDR3 totals 15 residues. CDR3 coding DNA: TGTGCCAGCAGCTTAGTTGTCGGACGCACAGATACGCAGTATTTT. Translated, it gives CASSLVVGRTDTQYF.

The count of this clonotype is one. J is TRBJ2-4 and V is TRBV27; 8 nucleotides agree with TRBD2. This CDR3 is built from 15 residues. V trimming: 2 bases; J trimming: 10 bases; junction bases outside the gene matches: 10. Germline CDR1 MNHEY, CDR2 SMNVEV (reference sequence). This chain's CDR3 is CASSLRAGEEEIQYF. In DNA form, the CDR3 reads TGTGCCAGCAGTTTAAGAGCGGGGGAGGAGGAGATTCAGTACTTC.

This clonotype was counted a few times. The CDR3 here is CASTRRGLDGTDTQYF. The CDR3 bases are TGTGCCAGCACGCGGAGGGGGCTCGATGGCACAGATACGCAGTATTTT. The chain combines TRBV6-1 with TRBJ2-3, with TRBD1 as a possible D gene (7 bases). CDR3 size: 16 residues. Germline lookup yields CDR1 MNHNS and CDR2 SASEGT. V lost 7 bases, J lost 1 base, and 18 bases lay in between.

The chain's CDR3 is CASSRDGVNTGELFF. Written as DNA, the CDR3 is TGCGCCAGCAGTAGGGACGGTGTGAACACCGGGGAGCTGTTTTTT. The chain has TRBV10-1 and TRBJ2-2; the D gene could be TRBD1 or TRBD2 (5 bases each). CDR1 is WNHNN, CDR2 SYGVQD, per germline (reference sequence). V lost 5 bases to trimming and J lost 1 base, with 11 bases between them. The CDR3 length is 15 residues.

The chain has TRBV6-5 and TRBJ2-2; 9 nucleotides line up with TRBD2. The V gene end was trimmed by 2 bases and the J gene end by 2 bases; junction bases not matched to a gene: 12. This CDR3 contains 19 residues. Germline-derived CDR1 and CDR2 are MNHEY and SVGAGI. The DNA for the CDR3 is TGTGCCAGCAGTTACACCTCGGGGCTAGCGGGACCTAACACCGGGGAGCTGTTTTTT. It specifies CASSYTSGLAGPNTGELFF.

This chain uses TRBV28 with TRBJ2-1; D may be TRBD1 or TRBD2 (6 bases each). The last part of the DNA fits TRBJ2-7 better; the J call may be wrong. CDR1 MDHEN and CDR2 SYDVKM come from the germline V gene. The length of the CDR3 is 14 residues. CDR3 region: CASSFGGSLYEQYV. The CDR3 bases are TGTGCCAGCAGTTTCGGGGGCAGCCTATACGAGCAGTACGTC.

A word on this clonotype: Compared with germline, one end of the junction differs, possibly owing to a read error. The CDR3 bases are TGTGCCAGCAGTGAAGCGGCAGGTGACCTAGAGACCCAGTATTTC. Protein product: CASSEAAGDLETQYF. The chain combines TRBV6-1 with TRBJ2-5; D is undetermined. From germline, CDR1 is MNHNS and CDR2 SASEGT. The CDR3 is made up of 15 amino acids.

The rearrangement uses TRBV6-1 and TRBJ2-1; D is perhaps TRBD2 (7 bases). TRBJ2-7 explains the end of the DNA better; the J call may be wrong. Germline V gives CDR1 MNHNS, CDR2 SASEGT. CDR3 size: 13 residues. CDR3 sequence (DNA): TGTGCCAGCAGCCTAGGGGGGGGCTACGAGCAGTACTTC. Its protein product is CASSLGGGYEQYF.

This clonotype appeared a few times. This chain joins TRBV6-1 and TRBJ2-3; D remains unclear. Germline V gene sequence: CDR1 MNHNS, CDR2 SASEGT. The CDR3 runs 15 residues. V was shortened by 2 bases and J by 2 bases, with 11 bases between the two germline ends. The CDR3 protein is CASSERVGFTDTQYF. The CDR3 nucleotides read TGTGCCAGCAGTGAACGCGTAGGCTTCACAGATACGCAGTATTTT.

This clonotype was observed a few times. This rearrangement joins TRBV6-1 to TRBJ2-1, with TRBD2 matching 7 bases. The CDR3 covers 14 residues. The germline gives CDR1 MNHNS, CDR2 SASEGT. Trimming cost V 6 bases and J 15 bases; bases outside gene matches: 17. This CDR3 reads CASSTPSSGGRRFF. The CDR3 DNA reads TGTGCCAGCAGCACACCTTCTAGCGGAGGGAGGCGGTTCTTC.